One sample yielded the 20 T cell receptor beta chains listed below, sequenced in a study of T cells in Graves' hyperthyroidism and ophthalmopathy. Amplification yielded TCR beta CDR3 regions, with RNA transcripts as the source. TCR CDR3 regions were first amplified by RT-PCR with HTBI primers. TCRdb used MiXCR to reprocess the multiplex PCR reads, holding one entry per CDR3 protein. This table holds hundreds of thousands of distinct CDR3 sequences, over 12% found once. The sequencing sample was made of blood. Receptor source: a woman aged 55-69 years with Graves' ophthalmopathy.

CDR3 nucleotides: TGTGCCAGCGGCCCAGGGGCCCCTACCTACGAGCAGTACTTC. Its translation: CASGPGAPTYEQYF. The V gene is TRBV7-2, the J gene TRBJ2-7; a weak D match, TRBD1 (6 bases). The germline CDR1 and CDR2 sequences are SGHTA and FQGNSA. Trimming shortened V by 8 bases and J by 2 bases, and 16 bases separated the two germline ends. The CDR3 length is 14 residues. The full variable domain, its missing parts supplied by reference TRBV7-2 and TRBJ2-7, is GAGVSQSPSNKVTEKGKDVELRCDPISGHTALYWYRQSLGQGLEFLIYFQGNSAPDKSGLPSDRFSAERTGGSVSTLTIQRTQQEDSAVYLCASGPGAPTYEQYFGPGTRLTVT.

This clonotype was seen repeatedly, ten times or more. As DNA, the CDR3 is TGTGCCAGCAGTGAAGCGGCAGGGAGCGAAAACATTCAGTACTTC. Amino acids: CASSEAAGSENIQYF. J is TRBJ2-4 and V is TRBV2, with D tentatively TRBD1 or TRBD2 (5 bases each). CDR1 is SNHLY and CDR2 is FYNNEI in the germline V gene. This CDR3 is 15 amino acids long. V lost 0 bases to trimming and J lost 5 bases, with 11 bases between them.

The sample holds many counts of this clonotype. This chain connects TRBV28 to TRBJ1-5, with D unresolved. Between the trimmed V and J ends, which lost 7 bases and 0 bases, there was a span of 10 bases. Germline V gives CDR1 MDHEN, CDR2 SYDVKM. The CDR3 covers 14 residues. The CDR3 sequence is CASTAEYSNQPQHF. In DNA form, the CDR3 reads TGTGCCAGCACCGCGGAATATAGCAATCAGCCCCAGCATTTT.

This sequence joins TRBV24-1 and TRBJ2-3, with D perhaps TRBD1 (5 bases). Germline loops: CDR1 KGHDR, CDR2 SFDVKD. The V gene lost 6 bases and the J gene lost 1 base, with 7 bases spanning the gap. The CDR3 totals 13 residues. This CDR3 reads CATSLGGTDTQYF. CDR3 sequence (DNA): TGTGCCACCAGTTTAGGGGGCACAGATACGCAGTATTTT.

The V call is TRBV5-1, the J call TRBJ2-1, with TRBD1 as a possible D gene (5 bases). V was trimmed by 2 bases and J by 9 bases, leaving 12 bases between them. This CDR3 has 13 amino acids. The germline CDR1 and CDR2 sequences are SGHRS and YFSETQ. This CDR3 reads CASSFTGPPEQFF. As DNA, the CDR3 is TGCGCCAGCAGCTTTACAGGCCCCCCTGAGCAGTTCTTC. Drawing the rest from reference TRBV5-1 and TRBJ2-1, the complete variable domain is KAGVTQTPRYLIKTRGQQVTLSCSPISGHRSVSWYQQTPGQGLQFLFEYFSETQRNKGNFPGRFSGRQFSNSRSEMNVSTLELGDSALYLCASSFTGPPEQFFGPGTRLTVL.

This rearrangement joins TRBV20-1 to TRBJ1-3; 7 bases are shared with TRBD1. V trimming: 5 bases; J trimming: 2 bases; junction bases outside the gene matches: 6. CDR3 length: 14 amino acids. Germline loops: CDR1 DFQATT, CDR2 SNEGSKA (reference sequence). The CDR3 coding sequence is TGCAGTGCTGGCGACAGGGCGGCTGGAAACACCATATATTTT. Its translation: CSAGDRAAGNTIYF.

Many counts were recorded for this clonotype. The chain has TRBV6-1 and TRBJ2-1, with a weak D call TRBD1 (5 bases). The germline CDR1 and CDR2 sequences are MNHNS and SASEGT. The CDR3 is 13 residues long. Deletions cut 5 bases from V and 8 bases from J, with 13 bases between. This CDR3 reads CASSYTLGDEQFF. CDR3 nucleotide sequence: TGTGCCAGCAGTTACACCCTAGGGGATGAGCAGTTCTTC.

The rearrangement uses TRBV20-1 and TRBJ2-3; no clear D gene. V was trimmed by 4 bases and J by 2 bases, leaving 7 bases between them. The CDR3 spans 12 residues. The germline V gene encodes CDR1 DFQATT and CDR2 SNEGSKA (reference sequence). CDR3 in DNA: TGCAGTGCTAAGTTTGTCACAGATACGCAGTATTTT. Its protein is CSAKFVTDTQYF.

Ten or more counts support this clonotype. The chain uses TRBV11-2 and TRBJ1-2; D is undetermined. Germline CDR1 reads SGHAT; CDR2 reads FQNNGV. This CDR3 spans 15 amino acids. The V gene lost 4 bases and the J gene lost 5 bases, with 17 bases spanning the gap. The CDR3 region is CASSSPKPYEYGYTF. In DNA, the CDR3 is TGTGCCAGCAGCTCCCCAAAGCCCTACGAGTATGGCTACACCTTC.

This clonotype was seen ten or more times. V usage is TRBV28 and J usage is TRBJ1-3; D gene uncertain. Germline V lookup: CDR1 MDHEN, CDR2 SYDVKM. V lost 5 bases to trimming and J lost 2 bases, with 7 bases between them. This CDR3 has 13 residues. The CDR3 sequence: CASSRRPGNTIYF. The CDR3 coding sequence is TGTGCCAGCAGTCGTCGGCCTGGAAACACCATATATTTT.

This clonotype was seen repeatedly, ten times or more. The chain combines TRBV7-2 with TRBJ2-1, with 14 bases aligning to TRBD2. Germline CDR1 and CDR2: SGHTA and FQGNSA. The CDR3 loop spans 15 amino acids. The junction had 8 bases not matched to a gene; V was cut back by 6 bases and J by 10 bases. The CDR3 loop is CASSPGLAGVGEQFF. In nucleotides, the CDR3 is TGTGCCAGCAGTCCGGGACTAGCGGGAGTTGGAGAGCAGTTCTTC.

This clonotype was seen a few times. The chain combines TRBV2 with TRBJ2-1, with 12 bases aligning to TRBD2. CDR3 length equals 14 residues. Losses at the gene ends were 7 bases for V and 6 bases for J; bases not matched to a gene: 4. CDR1 SNHLY and CDR2 FYNNEI come from the germline V gene. CDR3 residues: CASKRLAGVNEQFF. CDR3 nucleotide sequence: TGTGCCAGCAAAAGACTAGCGGGAGTCAATGAGCAGTTCTTC.

This clonotype was counted at least ten times. The J gene is TRBJ2-1, the V gene TRBV7-2; D possibly matches TRBD1 or TRBD2 (5 bases each). Germline V CDR1 and CDR2: SGHTA, FQGNSA. The CDR3 is 16 residues long. V was clipped by 3 bases and J by 9 bases, with 21 bases between them. CDR3 bases: TGTGCCAGCAGCTTTCCCCGGGACCTCCTTCGGGGTGAGCAGTTCTTC. This encodes CASSFPRDLLRGEQFF.

This clonotype has at least ten counts. The rearrangement uses TRBV6-1 and TRBJ1-1; TRBD1 agrees at 9 bases. This CDR3 is 14 amino acids long. J was trimmed by 4 bases and V by 6 bases; bases with no gene match: 6. Per the germline V gene, CDR1 is MNHNS and CDR2 is SASEGT. The CDR3 sequence is CASRDRGGSTEAFF. The CDR3 DNA follows: TGTGCCAGCAGGGACAGGGGCGGGAGCACTGAAGCTTTCTTT.

Many counts were recorded for this clonotype. This chain uses TRBV19 with TRBJ1-1; D not certain. The CDR3 has 12 amino acids. The V gene lost 5 bases and the J gene lost 5 bases, with 9 bases spanning the gap. CDR1 LNHDA and CDR2 SQIVND come from the germline V gene (reference sequence). This CDR3 is CASSGEGTEAFF. The CDR3 nucleotides read TGTGCCAGTAGTGGGGAAGGGACTGAAGCTTTCTTT.

As regards this clonotype: A read error may produce the germline difference seen at one junction end. The chain has TRBV12-3 or TRBV12-4 and TRBJ1-4; D is ambiguous. CDR3 length equals 13 residues. The CDR3 reads CARSWADNEKLFF. DNA of the CDR3: TGTGCCCGCAGTTGGGCTGATAATGAAAAACTGTTTTTT.

In its sample, this clonotype was seen many times. The genes are TRBV9 and TRBJ2-7; 11 bases align to TRBD2. The CDR3 is made up of 15 amino acids. CDR1 and CDR2 (germline): SGDLS, YYNGEE. The trim removed 3 bases at V and 0 bases at J, leaving 2 bases unmatched. The CDR3 loop reads CASSGGLAASYEQYF. The CDR3 DNA reads TGTGCCAGCAGCGGGGGACTAGCGGCCTCCTACGAGCAGTACTTC.

The CDR3 bases are TGTGCCAGTACCCCTGCGGGGTTCCCAGATACGCAGTATTTT. It translates to CASTPAGFPDTQYF. This chain links TRBV19 with TRBJ2-3; D might be TRBD2 (6 bases). This CDR3 spans 14 amino acids. V was clipped by 7 bases and J by 4 bases, with 15 bases between them. Germline V gene sequence: CDR1 LNHDA, CDR2 SQIVND (reference sequence).

This clonotype was counted a few times. The chain couples TRBV6-1 to TRBJ2-7, with 7 bases that match TRBD1. Looked up from germline, CDR1 is MNHNS and CDR2 is SASEGT. The CDR3 length is 11 residues. Trimming cost V 7 bases and J 7 bases; bases outside gene matches: 4. The CDR3 here is CASTRQGEQYF. CDR3 coding DNA: TGTGCCAGCACAAGACAGGGTGAGCAGTACTTC.

V gene TRBV27 combines with J gene TRBJ2-1, with unresolved D. Germline values: CDR1 MNHEY, CDR2 SMNVEV (reference sequence). The CDR3 runs 14 residues. V was shortened by 3 bases and J by 5 bases, with 11 bases between the two germline ends. CDR3 loop: CASSFRAVNNEQFF. Written as DNA, the CDR3 is TGTGCCAGCAGTTTTCGCGCGGTAAACAATGAGCAGTTCTTC.